This record concerns one T cell receptor beta chain sequence. Germline lookup yields CDR1 PRHDT and CDR2 FYEKMQ (reference sequence). V was pared by 5 bases and J by 4 bases, with 21 bases between. The CDR3 is 16 amino acids. The data are from a study of T cell changes during pregnancy in multiple sclerosis. Produced via immunoSEQ multiplex PCR; TCRdb's table is partial and in-frame only. This table has under 40,000 clones, less than 95% appearing once. The clonotype comes from a female donor with multiple sclerosis, enrolled in a pregnancy study. The sample here was CD8+ T cells from peripheral blood mononuclear cells, taken in the first trimester of pregnancy. This chain connects TRBV13 to TRBJ2-7, with D possibly being TRBD1 (5 bases). The CDR3 DNA follows: TGTGCCAGCAGCCCAGGGCCGTTTTCTCCCCATTACGAGCAGTACTTC. It translates to CASSPGPFSPHYEQYF.